Listed here is a single T cell receptor beta chain. Its cognate antigen is unknown. Germline assignment: CDR1 LGHNA and CDR2 YNFKEQ. The CDR3 length is 17 residues. Deletions cut 0 bases from V and 0 bases from J, with 15 bases between. This sample is drawn from a study of blood T cells in healthy people across ages. Whole-study findings and limits: Calculation of diversity from one million T cells yielded estimates considered to be underestimates. It was found that TCR beta diversity correlated strongly with the percentage of naive T cells. Per million T cells, TCR beta diversity dropped about linearly as age rose.

Next came a second PCR, run for roughly 7 to 12 cycles, which used a sample-barcoded 5' primer along with a J-beta primer mix. Each of the cDNA molecules was tagged by a template-switch adaptor with 12 random nucleotides. TCRdb reprocessed the 5' RACE reads via MiXCR and lists one record per CDR3 protein. Here the sample spans hundreds of thousands of distinct CDR3 sequences, around 45% being singletons. Input material: blood. V and J are TRBV4-2 and TRBJ2-7; tentative D call: TRBD2 (5 bases). This receptor was taken from a woman aged 60-70 years in good health. The CDR3: CASSQDYSVLSSYEQYF. In DNA, the CDR3 is TGTGCCAGCAGCCAAGATTATAGCGTCCTGAGCTCCTACGAGCAGTACTTC.